Below, 30 T cell receptor beta chains from the same sample are listed, as sequenced in a study of CD8 T cells in ankylosing spondylitis. Study-wide results and limits: Ankylosing spondylitis blood seemed to carry a telltale TCR beta motif made of several highly homologous variants.

TCRdb used MiXCR to reprocess the 5' RACE reads, holding one entry per CDR3 protein. This sample carries approximately 440,000 distinct CDR3 sequences, roughly a sixth of them seen once, and the ten largest clones take about 0.94%. These receptors' antigens are unknown. Sequencing was carried out using blood, either unsorted or a sorted T cell fraction (not recorded which). The receptors derive from a male donor with ankylosing spondylitis.

This chain joins TRBV7-9 and TRBJ2-1, with TRBD1 identical over 9 bases. The CDR3 covers 17 residues. CDR1 is SEHNR, CDR2 FQNEAQ, per germline (reference sequence). V dropped 1 base and J dropped 3; count of bases not matched to a gene: 7. The CDR3 reads CASSLGTGTGYYNEQFF. The CDR3 DNA is TGTGCCAGCAGCTTAGGGACAGGGACAGGGTACTACAATGAGCAGTTCTTC.

The CDR3 DNA sequence: TGTGCCAGCAGCTTCTCGGGGAACTCTGGAAACACCATATATTTT. This gives the protein CASSFSGNSGNTIYF. The rearrangement uses TRBV11-3 and TRBJ1-3; no clear D. The V gene lost 3 bases and the J gene lost 0 bases, with 9 bases spanning the gap. The CDR3 is made up of 15 amino acids. Germline CDR1 SGHNT, CDR2 YENEEA.

There are a few counts of this clonotype. The chain has TRBV10-2 and TRBJ2-1; a possible D gene is TRBD1 (5 bases). CDR3 size: 12 residues. The V gene lost 6 bases and the J gene lost 16 bases, with 19 bases spanning the gap. CDR1 WSHSY and CDR2 SAAADI come from the germline V gene. The CDR3 DNA sequence: TGCGCCAGCAGCGAGAGACAGACAAACCTCTTCTTC. It translates to CASSERQTNLFF.

The V call is TRBV28, the J call TRBJ2-2; tentatively, D is TRBD2 (5 bases). There are 13 residues in the CDR3. V lost 6 bases and J 5 bases, leaving 10 bases between the germline ends. CDR1 and CDR2 (germline): MDHEN, SYDVKM. DNA of the CDR3: TGTGCCAGCAGGGGCCGGAGGACCGGGGAGCTGTTTTTT. Amino acids: CASRGRRTGELFF.

This clonotype appeared a few times. V and J are TRBV6-5 and TRBJ1-2; D is uncertain. The CDR3 consists of 12 residues. The germline CDR1 and CDR2 sequences are MNHEY and SVGAGI. Between the trimmed V and J ends, which lost 5 bases and 8 bases, there was a span of 12 bases. The CDR3: CASSRQATGYTF. The CDR3 nucleotides are TGTGCCAGCAGTCGTCAAGCGACCGGCTACACCTTC.

This chain connects TRBV6-5 to TRBJ1-6; D might be TRBD1 (6 bases). Germline V gene lookup returns CDR1 MNHEY and CDR2 SVGAGI. CDR3 size: 15 residues. V gave up 6 bases and J gave up 5 bases, with 14 bases separating them. The CDR3 spells CASSYNPGDNSPLHF. CDR3 nucleotide sequence: TGTGCCAGCAGCTATAACCCAGGGGATAATTCACCCCTCCACTTT.

The chain joins TRBV20-1 to TRBJ2-2; perhaps TRBD2 as D (7 bases). The CDR3 runs 15 residues. The germline CDR1 and CDR2 sequences are DFQATT and SNEGSKA (reference sequence). The CDR3 here is CSVPKGGVGSGELFF. The CDR3 nucleotides are TGCAGCGTCCCCAAAGGGGGGGTAGGATCCGGGGAGCTGTTTTTT.

The sample holds a few counts of this clonotype. The rearrangement uses TRBV7-9 and TRBJ2-1; D is undetermined. The CDR3 has 11 residues. The V and J ends lost 7 bases and 7 bases respectively, with 8 bases between them. Looked up from germline, CDR1 is SEHNR and CDR2 is FQNEAQ (reference sequence). The CDR3 reads CASNQGNEQFF. CDR3 coding DNA: TGTGCCAGCAACCAAGGGAATGAGCAGTTCTTC.

This clonotype was observed a handful of times. The chain recombines TRBV5-1 with TRBJ2-7; D uncertain. Trimming removed 0 bases at V and 3 bases at J, with 16 bases between. From germline, CDR1 is SGHRS and CDR2 YFSETQ. CDR3 length equals 16 residues. The CDR3 spells CASSLGQSRWNYEQYF. The CDR3 nucleotides are TGCGCCAGCAGCTTGGGGCAAAGCCGCTGGAACTACGAGCAGTACTTC. Supplemented by reference TRBV5-1 and TRBJ2-7, the full variable domain reads KAGVTQTPRYLIKTRGQQVTLSCSPISGHRSVSWYQQTPGQGLQFLFEYFSETQRNKGNFPGRFSGRQFSNSRSEMNVSTLELGDSALYLCASSLGQSRWNYEQYFGPGTRLTVT.

The V and J genes are TRBV30 and TRBJ2-6, with D possibly matching TRBD2 (5 bases). In germline, CDR1 is GTSNPN, CDR2 SVGIG (reference sequence). CDR3 size: 17 residues. Trimming stripped 3 bases from V and 0 bases from J, with 15 bases between. The CDR3: CAWSPRWGASGANVLTF. Here the CDR3 DNA reads TGTGCCTGGAGCCCGAGGTGGGGAGCCTCTGGGGCCAACGTCCTGACTTTC.

This clonotype was observed a few times. The rearrangement joins TRBV7-9 to TRBJ1-2; no reliable D call. Germline lookup yields CDR1 SEHNR and CDR2 FQNEAQ (reference sequence). Deletions cut 0 bases from V and 7 bases from J, with 9 bases between. The CDR3 is 13 residues long. The CDR3 nucleotides are TGTGCCAGCAGCTTAGCAGGGTTTGGTGGCTACACCTTC. The encoded protein is CASSLAGFGGYTF.

This clonotype was seen a few times. This chain links TRBV20-1 with TRBJ2-3; no clear D gene. Germline V gene lookup returns CDR1 DFQATT and CDR2 SNEGSKA (reference sequence). This CDR3 spans 14 amino acids. V was trimmed by 6 bases and J by 0 bases, leaving 13 bases between them. The CDR3 reads CSASPTISTDTQYF. DNA for the CDR3: TGCAGTGCCTCCCCCACAATTAGCACAGATACGCAGTATTTT.

This clonotype was recorded a few times. The V and J genes are TRBV5-1 and TRBJ1-2; 9 bases map to TRBD1. Germline V gives CDR1 SGHRS, CDR2 YFSETQ. The CDR3 extends over 15 amino acids. The junction had 6 bases not matched to a gene; V was cut back by 2 bases and J by 4 bases. The CDR3 coding sequence is TGCGCCAGCAGCTTTGACGGGACAGGGCCCTATGGCTACACCTTC. This codes for CASSFDGTGPYGYTF. Based on the CDR3 plus reference TRBV5-1 and TRBJ1-2, the full variable domain is KAGVTQTPRYLIKTRGQQVTLSCSPISGHRSVSWYQQTPGQGLQFLFEYFSETQRNKGNFPGRFSGRQFSNSRSEMNVSTLELGDSALYLCASSFDGTGPYGYTFGSGTRLTVV.

This clonotype occurred a few times. The rearrangement uses TRBV12-3 or TRBV12-4 and TRBJ2-1, with D perhaps matching TRBD1 or TRBD2 (5 bases each). This CDR3 is 15 amino acids long. Trimming removed 1 base at V and 4 bases at J, with 11 bases between. The CDR3 protein is CASSLGGRGYNEQFF. For the CDR3, the DNA is TGTGCCAGCAGTTTAGGGGGACGGGGATACAATGAGCAGTTCTTC.

This clonotype was detected a few times. The chain recombines TRBV5-1 with TRBJ1-1; D remains ambiguous. The ends were cut back, 3 bases at V and 5 bases at J, with 11 bases in the middle. Looked up from germline, CDR1 is SGHRS and CDR2 is YFSETQ. The CDR3 is 13 residues long. CDR3 bases: TGCGCCAGCAGCTCCAGTGAAGGAACTGAAGCTTTCTTT. This gives the protein CASSSSEGTEAFF.

This clonotype was counted only a few times. The gene calls are TRBV6-2 or TRBV6-3 and TRBJ1-6, with 9 bases matching TRBD1. The CDR3 length is 22 residues. The junction had 17 bases not matched to a gene; V was cut back by 2 bases and J by 0 bases. CDR1 is MNHEY, CDR2 SVGEGT, per germline. CDR3 sequence reads: CASSYNSEDYRGRSSYNSPLHF. CDR3 DNA: TGTGCCAGCAGTTACAACTCAGAGGATTACAGGGGGCGAAGCTCCTATAATTCACCCCTCCACTTT.

This clonotype turned up a few times. The chain is built from TRBV28 and TRBJ1-5; 7 bases fit TRBD1. Germline-derived CDR1 and CDR2 are MDHEN and SYDVKM. This CDR3 contains 16 residues. The trim removed 5 bases at V and 2 bases at J, leaving 9 bases unmatched. The CDR3 region is CASSLNRQGGNQPQHF. In DNA, the CDR3 is TGTGCCAGCAGTCTCAACCGACAGGGCGGCAATCAGCCCCAGCATTTT.

V and J are TRBV3-1 and TRBJ2-1; 8 nucleotides align to TRBD2. The CDR3 is made up of 11 amino acids. Per the germline V gene, CDR1 is LGHDT and CDR2 is YNNKEL (reference sequence). Losses at the gene ends were 4 bases for V and 15 bases for J; bases not matched to a gene: 5. This CDR3 reads CASSPGTRTFF. In DNA, the CDR3 is TGTGCCAGCAGCCCCGGGACTAGGACGTTCTTC.

This clonotype was picked up a small number of times. The chain joins TRBV20-1 to TRBJ2-1, with D perhaps TRBD1 (5 bases). Germline values: CDR1 DFQATT, CDR2 SNEGSKA (reference sequence). This CDR3 comprises 14 residues. Trimming shortened V by 0 bases and J by 8 bases, and 14 bases separated the two germline ends. As DNA, the CDR3 is TGCAGTGCTAGAGATGGGGCTGCGGATGATGAGCAGTTCTTC. Protein product: CSARDGAADDEQFF.

J is TRBJ1-5 and V is TRBV28; no reliable D call. Trimming pared 7 bases from V and 3 bases from J, leaving 10 bases between. Germline V gene data show CDR1 as MDHEN and CDR2 as SYDVKM. The CDR3 is made up of 13 amino acids. The DNA for the CDR3 is TGTGCCAGCACTTGGGGTCTCAATCAGCCCCAGCATTTT. This sequence encodes CASTWGLNQPQHF.

The chain employs TRBV24-1 and TRBJ2-1; D not resolved. Trimming removed 9 bases from V and 10 bases from J, with 15 bases in between. The CDR3 extends over 12 amino acids. The V gene's germline CDR1 is KGHDR and CDR2 SFDVKD. CDR3 sequence (DNA): TGTGCCACCTCAAGGGAAAGGGAAGAGCAGTTCTTC. It yields the protein CATSREREEQFF.

This clonotype came up many times. This chain joins TRBV4-1 and TRBJ1-2, with 12 positions matching TRBD1. Trimming cost V 0 bases and J 7 bases; bases outside gene matches: 6. The CDR3 contains 16 residues. Germline V gene data show CDR1 as MGHRA and CDR2 as YSYEKL. In DNA, the CDR3 is TGCGCCAGCAGCCAAGAGGGACAGGGGGCGGTACGTGGCTACACCTTC. Translated: CASSQEGQGAVRGYTF.

This clonotype was seen a single time. The chain combines TRBV28 with TRBJ1-1; perhaps TRBD1 as D (6 bases). V dropped 8 bases and J dropped 7 bases, with 17 bases sitting between them. The CDR3 loop spans 13 amino acids. Germline V gene data show CDR1 as MDHEN and CDR2 as SYDVKM. CDR3 in amino acids: CASGGTGIYEAFF. The CDR3, as DNA: TGTGCCAGCGGGGGAACAGGGATCTATGAAGCTTTCTTT. Using reference TRBV28 and TRBJ1-1 for the parts outside the CDR3, the full variable domain is DVKVTQSSRYLVKRTGEKVFLECVQDMDHENMFWYRQDPGLGLRLIYFSYDVKMKEKGDIPEGYSVSREKKERFSLILESASTNQTSMYLCASGGTGIYEAFFGQGTRLTVV.

This clonotype was counted only a few times. The chain has TRBV29-1 and TRBJ2-1, with TRBD2 matching over 9 bases. The CDR3 has 15 amino acids. In germline, CDR1 is SQVTM, CDR2 ANQGSEA. The trim removed 7 bases at V and 1 base at J, leaving 8 bases unmatched. This CDR3 is CSGKGLAVSYNEQFF. For the CDR3, the DNA is TGCAGCGGGAAGGGACTAGCTGTGTCCTACAATGAGCAGTTCTTC.

This rearrangement joins TRBV27 to TRBJ2-1, with D possibly matching TRBD2 (5 bases). V shed 3 bases and J shed 5 bases, with 14 bases lying between them. The CDR3 extends over 15 amino acids. CDR1 is MNHEY and CDR2 is SMNVEV in the germline V gene (reference sequence). The CDR3 is CASSFGFSGNNEQFF. DNA of the CDR3: TGTGCCAGCAGTTTCGGGTTTTCGGGGAACAATGAGCAGTTCTTC.

This clonotype was seen only a few times. The gene calls are TRBV6-1 and TRBJ2-3; D remains unclear. The CDR3 has 11 residues. Germline loops: CDR1 MNHNS, CDR2 SASEGT. V dropped 4 bases and J dropped 5 bases, with 4 bases sitting between them. The CDR3 is CASSVKDTQYF. The CDR3 DNA reads as TGTGCCAGCAGTGTGAAAGATACGCAGTATTTT.

The genes are TRBV5-1 and TRBJ1-3; D not certain. The V gene lost 8 bases and the J gene lost 0 bases, with 15 bases spanning the gap. This CDR3 comprises 15 residues. The germline CDR1 and CDR2 sequences are SGHRS and YFSETQ. This CDR3 reads CASSEGGSSGNTIYF. The CDR3 DNA follows: TGCGCCAGTTCCGAGGGCGGGAGCTCTGGAAACACCATATATTTT.

The chain is built from TRBV3-1 and TRBJ1-1, with no clear D. Trimming left V 0 bases short and J 9 bases short, with 17 bases between. This CDR3 comprises 15 residues. CDR1 and CDR2 (germline): LGHDT, YNNKEL (reference sequence). CDR3 loop: CASSQDGATYRKAFF. DNA of the CDR3: TGTGCCAGCAGCCAAGATGGAGCAACCTATCGGAAAGCTTTCTTT.

V gene TRBV20-1 combines with J gene TRBJ2-1, with 14 nucleotides matching TRBD2. After removal of 5 bases from V and 5 bases from J, the junction contained 5 bases not matched to a gene. Germline assignment: CDR1 DFQATT and CDR2 SNEGSKA (reference sequence). This CDR3 has 15 amino acids. The CDR3 DNA sequence: TGCAGTGCTGGGGGACTAGCGGGAGCCCACAATGAGCAGTTCTTC. As protein: CSAGGLAGAHNEQFF.

This chain links TRBV2 with TRBJ1-5, with D tentatively TRBD1 (5 bases). Between the trimmed V and J ends, which lost 6 bases and 9 bases, there was a span of 24 bases. The CDR3 is 16 residues long. CDR1 and CDR2 (germline): SNHLY, FYNNEI. This CDR3 reads CASSGNLGGTPGPQHF. Here the CDR3 DNA reads TGTGCCAGCAGCGGTAACCTGGGGGGGACGCCTGGGCCCCAGCATTTT.